These 11 T cell receptor beta chains were all obtained from the same sample, sequenced in a study of blood T cell repertoires in COVID-19. The repertoire was sequenced with immunoSEQ multiplex PCR; TCRdb's copy has only in-frame clones and lacks some. The sample yields around 250,000 clones, 70% to 90% seen once. Sequenced input: PBMCs or T cells enriched from blood (not recorded which). The receptors were sampled from a woman between 50 and 59 years old who had recovered from COVID-19.

Worth noting for this clone: The same CDR3 arises from other DNA sequences in this sample as well. The chain's CDR3 is CASSLALAGAYEQYF. Here the CDR3 DNA reads TGTGCCAGCAGCTTAGCGCTAGCGGGAGCCTACGAGCAGTACTTC. The chain combines TRBV7-9 with TRBJ2-7, with 10 bases fitting TRBD2. J was trimmed by 2 bases and V by 0 bases; bases with no gene match: 1. The CDR3 has 15 residues. Germline lookup yields CDR1 SEHNR and CDR2 FQNEAQ (reference sequence).

In its sample, this clone was seen a few times. This chain joins TRBV25-1 and TRBJ2-1; D perhaps matches TRBD2 (5 bases). There are 14 residues in the CDR3. Trimming took off 3 bases at V and 6 bases at J, with 12 bases between the two ends. The germline CDR1 and CDR2 sequences are MGHDK and SYGVNS. CDR3 residues: CASSDSEEFNEQFF. The CDR3 coding sequence is TGTGCCAGCAGTGATAGCGAAGAGTTCAATGAGCAGTTCTTC.

CDR3 coding DNA: TGCGCCAGCAGCCAAGGGACATGGCCAAATTCACCCCTCCACTTT. Its translation: CASSQGTWPNSPLHF. V usage is TRBV4-1 and J usage is TRBJ1-6, with a weak D call TRBD1 (5 bases). V shed 1 base and J shed 7 bases, with 11 bases lying between them. Germline CDR1 reads MGHRA; CDR2 reads YSYEKL. The CDR3 sequence is 15 residues long.

This chain joins TRBV15 and TRBJ1-3; no reliable D call. The V end lost 8 bases, the J end lost 2 bases, and 10 bases lay between the germline ends. CDR1 and CDR2 (germline): LNHNV, YYDKDF (reference sequence). The CDR3 spans 13 residues. The CDR3 coding sequence is TGTGCCACCGGAGGGAGTACTGGAAACACCATATATTTT. It translates to CATGGSTGNTIYF.

J is TRBJ2-7 and V is TRBV7-2, with 7 bases fitting TRBD1. The CDR3 has 14 amino acids. Germline CDR1 and CDR2: SGHTA and FQGNSA. The ends lost 8 bases at V and 3 bases at J; junction bases unmatched: 10. The CDR3 reads CASGPDRDHYEQYF. CDR3 in DNA: TGTGCCAGCGGACCCGACAGGGATCACTACGAGCAGTACTTC.

The chain is built from TRBV29-1 and TRBJ1-1; 12 bases fit TRBD1. The junction had 8 bases not matched to a gene; V was cut back by 6 bases and J by 3 bases. CDR1 SQVTM and CDR2 ANQGSEA come from the germline V gene. This CDR3 has 15 residues. The CDR3 coding sequence is TGCAGCGTGTCCGGGACAGGGGGCATGGACACTGAAGCTTTCTTT. Protein sequence: CSVSGTGGMDTEAFF.

CDR3 amino acids: CASQTGMNTEAFF. The CDR3 region has the DNA TGTGCCAGCCAGACAGGGATGAACACTGAAGCTTTCTTT. This rearrangement joins TRBV28 to TRBJ1-1, with TRBD1 matching 7 bases. V was pared by 8 bases and J by 0 bases, with 3 bases of the junction left unmatched. Germline CDR1 is MDHEN and CDR2 is SYDVKM. The CDR3 runs to 13 residues.

The chain links TRBV7-9 to TRBJ1-1; D unclear. With 0 bases removed from V and 10 bases from J, the gap between germline ends came to 15 bases. This CDR3 is built from 14 residues. The germline V gene encodes CDR1 SEHNR and CDR2 FQNEAQ (reference sequence). This CDR3 is CASSLALEGAGAFF. CDR3 sequence (DNA): TGTGCCAGCAGCTTAGCTCTCGAGGGCGCCGGAGCTTTCTTT.

V and J are TRBV5-1 and TRBJ2-1, with 7 bases lining up with TRBD1. J was trimmed by 6 bases and V by 1 base; bases with no gene match: 7. The CDR3 totals 15 residues. Germline CDR1 and CDR2: SGHRS and YFSETQ. The CDR3: CASSLRQGVGNEQFF. CDR3 sequence (DNA): TGCGCCAGCAGCTTGAGGCAGGGGGTTGGCAATGAGCAGTTCTTC.

This rearrangement joins TRBV5-1 to TRBJ2-3, with TRBD2 matching 16 bases. The CDR3 covers 18 residues. Trimming at V came to 4 bases and at J to 3 bases, leaving 8 bases not matched to a gene. CDR1 SGHRS and CDR2 YFSETQ come from the germline V gene. CDR3 DNA sequence: TGCGCCAGCAGCGTAGGGACTAGCGGGAGGGCCTCGACAGATACGCAGTATTTT. Residues: CASSVGTSGRASTDTQYF.

This CDR3 is CASKTGVNYGYTF. The CDR3 nucleotides read TGTGCCAGCAAAACAGGGGTTAACTATGGCTACACCTTC. The chain is built from TRBV6-5 and TRBJ1-2; 7 nucleotides align to TRBD1. Germline V lookup: CDR1 MNHEY, CDR2 SVGAGI. With V trimmed by 7 bases and J by 1 base, 3 bases remained unmatched. The CDR3 length is 13 residues.